One and the same sample provided the 7 T cell receptor beta chains below, sequenced in a study of T cells in Graves' hyperthyroidism and ophthalmopathy. TCR beta CDR3 region amplification was performed from RNA transcripts. HTBI primers drove first-round RT-PCR of the TCR CDR3. MiXCR, applied by TCRdb to the multiplex PCR reads, yields one record per CDR3 protein. The sample includes more than 300,000 distinct CDR3 sequences, more than 12% of them seen just once. The sequencing sample was made of blood. The receptors originated from a woman in her thirties with Graves' ophthalmopathy.

This clonotype was recorded only once. The chain couples TRBV24-1 to TRBJ1-2; possible D gene TRBD1, 6 bases. The CDR3 sequence is 13 residues long. Trimming took off 6 bases at V and 7 bases at J, with 14 bases between the two ends. Germline CDR1 KGHDR, CDR2 SFDVKD. CDR3 DNA: TGTGCCACCAGTCAGGGGCTTTATGGTGGCTACACCTTC. As protein: CATSQGLYGGYTF.

This clonotype was detected many times. The chain joins TRBV28 to TRBJ2-7; either TRBD1 or TRBD2 may supply D (5 bases each). The germline CDR1 and CDR2 sequences are MDHEN and SYDVKM. This CDR3 is 12 amino acids long. Between the trimmed V and J ends, which lost 4 bases and 1 base, there was a span of 5 bases. CDR3 bases: TGTGCCAGCAGTTGGGGGTCCTACGAGCAGTACTTC. The encoded protein is CASSWGSYEQYF.

There are many counts of this clonotype. The chain couples TRBV5-1 to TRBJ2-7; D is uncertain. V was clipped by 4 bases and J by 2 bases, with 19 bases between them. This CDR3 has 16 residues. Germline V gene sequence: CDR1 SGHRS, CDR2 YFSETQ. The CDR3 spells CASSLKGQTPTYEQYF. In DNA form, the CDR3 reads TGCGCCAGCAGCCTAAAGGGTCAAACCCCGACCTACGAGCAGTACTTC.

The sample holds a few counts of this clonotype. This chain joins TRBV3-1 and TRBJ1-4; 8 nucleotides align to TRBD1. After removal of 5 bases from V and 8 bases from J, the junction contained 10 bases not matched to a gene. Germline CDR1 reads LGHDT; CDR2 reads YNNKEL (reference sequence). This CDR3 is built from 15 residues. The CDR3 here is CASSEAGYRGEKLFF. Written as DNA, the CDR3 is TGTGCCAGCAGCGAAGCGGGATACAGGGGGGAAAAACTGTTTTTT. Together with reference TRBV3-1 and TRBJ1-4, the CDR3 gives the full variable domain: DTAVSQTPKYLVTQMGNDKSIKCEQNLGHDTMYWYKQDSKKFLKIMFSYNNKELIINETVPNRFSPKSPDKAHLNLHINSLELGDSAVYFCASSEAGYRGEKLFFGSGTQLSVL.

The chain links TRBV9 to TRBJ2-7; D gene ambiguous. Trimming cost V 0 bases and J 2 bases, with 12 bases left between them. The CDR3 loop spans 15 amino acids. From germline, CDR1 is SGDLS and CDR2 YYNGEE. In nucleotides, the CDR3 is TGTGCCAGCAGCGTAGCTGAAGGTTGGACCTACGAGCAGTACTTC. Residues: CASSVAEGWTYEQYF.

In this sample, this clonotype turned up many times. The rearrangement links TRBV28 to TRBJ2-4; 12 bases agree with TRBD2. The length of the CDR3 is 14 residues. The ends lost 10 bases at V and 8 bases at J; junction bases unmatched: 9. Germline assignment: CDR1 MDHEN and CDR2 SYDVKM. CDR3 sequence: CATRLAGDKDIQYF. For the CDR3, the DNA is TGTGCCACTCGACTAGCGGGGGACAAGGACATTCAGTACTTC. Using reference TRBV28 and TRBJ2-4 for the parts outside the CDR3, the full variable domain is DVKVTQSSRYLVKRTGEKVFLECVQDMDHENMFWYRQDPGLGLRLIYFSYDVKMKEKGDIPEGYSVSREKKERFSLILESASTNQTSMYLCATRLAGDKDIQYFGAGTRLSVL.

This clonotype was found many times. The chain links TRBV28 to TRBJ1-2; D is unresolved. The CDR3 is made up of 15 amino acids. Germline CDR1 MDHEN, CDR2 SYDVKM. Trimming removed 0 bases at V and 4 bases at J, with 12 bases between. In DNA form, the CDR3 reads TGTGCCAGCAGTTTATGGGCGGCCGGGAGCTATGGCTACACCTTC. Translated, it gives CASSLWAAGSYGYTF.